A few counts support the clone carrying this TCR beta chain. Antigen specificity is unknown. Unique-molecular-identifier-tagged TCR beta cDNA libraries were used. A single record per CDR3 protein comes from TCRdb applying MiXCR to the PCR reads. The sample includes roughly 400,000 distinct CDR3 sequences, more than 30% of them seen just once. V gave up 5 bases and J gave up 8 bases; unmatched junction bases: 5. The CDR3 contains 15 residues. Germline V gives CDR1 SEHNR, CDR2 FQNEAQ (reference sequence). The entry originates in a study of post-analysis software for immune sequencing data. Study outcomes and limitations: The study found significantly lower normalized Chao1 diversity in multiple sclerosis patients than in controls. The F measure placed samples prepared in the same batch into strongly shared clusters. Comparison of patients with controls showed 4 to 6 TRBV segments more frequent in patients, TRBV5-6, TRBV5-1 and TRBV20-1 among them.

The gene calls are TRBV7-9 and TRBJ2-1; TRBD2 matches at 14 bases. The clonotype originates from a girl under 10 years old with multiple sclerosis. The material sequenced was blood. CDR3 nucleotide sequence: TGTGCCAGCAGCGCCGGACTAGCGGGGGGTTATGAGCAGTTCTTC. Amino acids: CASSAGLAGGYEQFF.